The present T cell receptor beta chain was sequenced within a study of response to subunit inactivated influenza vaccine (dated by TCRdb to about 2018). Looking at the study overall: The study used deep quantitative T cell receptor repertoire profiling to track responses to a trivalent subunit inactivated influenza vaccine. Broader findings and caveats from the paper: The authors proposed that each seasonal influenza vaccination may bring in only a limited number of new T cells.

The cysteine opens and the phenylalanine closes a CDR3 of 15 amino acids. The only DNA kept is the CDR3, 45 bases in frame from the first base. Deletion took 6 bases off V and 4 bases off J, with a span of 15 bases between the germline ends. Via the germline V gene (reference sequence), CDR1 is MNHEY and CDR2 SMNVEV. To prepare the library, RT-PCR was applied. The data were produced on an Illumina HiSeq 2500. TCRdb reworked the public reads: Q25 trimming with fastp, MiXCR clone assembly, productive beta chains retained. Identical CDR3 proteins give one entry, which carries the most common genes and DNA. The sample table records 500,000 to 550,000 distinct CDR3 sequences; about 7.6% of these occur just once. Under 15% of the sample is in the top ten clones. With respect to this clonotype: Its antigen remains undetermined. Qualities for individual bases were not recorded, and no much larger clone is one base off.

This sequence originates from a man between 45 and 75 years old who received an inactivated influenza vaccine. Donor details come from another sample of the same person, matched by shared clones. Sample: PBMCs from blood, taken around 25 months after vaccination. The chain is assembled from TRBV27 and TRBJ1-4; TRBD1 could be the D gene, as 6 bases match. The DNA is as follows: TGTGCCAGCAGGGCGAGTGGACAGATTAATGAAAAACTGTTTTTT. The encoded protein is CASRASGQINEKLFF.